The source of this T cell receptor (beta chain) is a study of molecular identifiers for immune sequencing clone quantification. This CDR3 region has 15 residues. Germline V gene data show CDR1 as SGHRS and CDR2 as YFSETQ. Trimming cost V 0 bases and J 0 bases, with 7 bases left between them. The sample holds many counts of this clonotype. The authors built bulk TCR libraries by previously described methods with listed TCR primers. TCRdb re-called the PCR reads with MiXCR, one entry per CDR3 protein. The data contain approximately 590,000 distinct CDR3 sequences, about 25% of them seen just once; the ten biggest clones take up 0.7% to 0.95%.

Sequenced sample: naive CD8+ T cells from blood, with Jurkat cell RNA spiked in. Subset: FACS-sorted CD8+CD4-CCR7+CD45RA+ naive T cells. This receptor was taken from a human donor in good health. Some libraries in this study had Jurkat cell RNA spiked in. The V call is TRBV5-1, the J call TRBJ1-3; D unresolved. Written as DNA, the CDR3 is TGCGCCAGCAGCTTGGACGGGATCTCTGGAAACACCATATATTTT. Translated, it gives CASSLDGISGNTIYF.